What follows are 23 T cell receptor beta chains derived from one specimen sequenced in a study of response to subunit inactivated influenza vaccine. Via MiXCR, TCRdb re-called the RT-PCR reads, giving one row per CDR3 protein. The table includes hundreds of thousands of distinct CDR3 sequences, under 20% detected once. The material sequenced was PBMCs from blood, taken approximately 5 days after vaccination. The source of these receptors is a man in his fifties or sixties who received an inactivated influenza vaccine.

The chain has TRBV20-1 and TRBJ2-7; D perhaps matches TRBD1 (6 bases). The CDR3 loop spans 17 amino acids. The ends were cut back, 1 base at V and 0 bases at J, with 19 bases in the middle. Germline V gene sequence: CDR1 DFQATT, CDR2 SNEGSKA (reference sequence). The CDR3 region is CSARVILRGGSSYEQYF. In nucleotides, the CDR3 is TGCAGTGCTAGAGTGATACTGAGAGGGGGAAGCTCCTACGAGCAGTACTTC.

The chain has TRBV9 and TRBJ1-5; D may be TRBD1 (6 bases). Trimming shortened V by 0 bases and J by 7 bases, and 14 bases separated the two germline ends. CDR3 length equals 15 residues. CDR1 is SGDLS and CDR2 is YYNGEE in the germline V gene. CDR3 protein: CASSVGAGAGQPQHF. The CDR3 DNA reads as TGTGCCAGCAGCGTAGGGGCAGGGGCAGGCCAGCCCCAGCATTTT.

This chain connects TRBV24-1 to TRBJ1-1; 8 bases line up with TRBD1. J was trimmed by 3 bases and V by 10 bases; bases with no gene match: 12. Germline CDR1 KGHDR, CDR2 SFDVKD. This CDR3 spans 15 amino acids. Here the CDR3 reads CATRPTGEGDTEAFF. The CDR3 DNA follows: TGTGCCACTCGTCCGACAGGGGAGGGGGACACTGAAGCTTTCTTT.

The rearrangement links TRBV21-1 to TRBJ2-3; the D call of TRBD1 is as the table states it, not checked on the DNA. TRBV21-1 is shown as a pseudogene. The CDR3 consists of 18 residues. DNA of the CDR3: TGTGCCAGCAGCAAAGCGGGGGGGGGCGGCCCGTTTTTAGATACGCAGTATTTT. This gives the protein CASSKAGGGGPFLDTQYF.

This chain connects TRBV6-2 or TRBV6-3 to TRBJ2-2, with D unresolved. Germline V gene data show CDR1 as MNHEY and CDR2 as SVGEGT. V was pared by 6 bases and J by 5 bases, with 10 bases between. CDR3 length equals 13 residues. DNA of the CDR3: TGTGCCAGCAGACTTTTGGGGACCGGGGAGCTGTTTTTT. Its protein is CASRLLGTGELFF.

The rearrangement links TRBV5-5 to TRBJ2-7, with 8 nucleotides matching TRBD1. Germline-derived CDR1 and CDR2 are SGHKS and YYEKEE (reference sequence). CDR3 size: 16 residues. V was clipped by 4 bases and J by 3 bases; unmatched bases: 12. CDR3 nucleotide sequence: TGTGCCAGCAGCCCCAGGGTGCAGGGGGCAAACTACGAGCAGTACTTC. Encoded protein: CASSPRVQGANYEQYF.

This clonotype was seen more than once but under ten times. The chain links TRBV5-1 to TRBJ2-3; 9 bases are a match to TRBD2. The junction had 6 bases not matched to a gene; V was cut back by 5 bases and J by 2 bases. Germline V gives CDR1 SGHRS, CDR2 YFSETQ. The CDR3 is 15 residues long. In nucleotides, the CDR3 is TGCGCCAGCAGAAAATTAGCGGGAGTCACAGATACGCAGTATTTT. It yields the protein CASRKLAGVTDTQYF.

This clonotype was counted a few times. The chain couples TRBV7-8 to TRBJ2-3; 8 bases agree with TRBD1. The CDR3 loop spans 15 amino acids. V gave up 3 bases and J gave up 0 bases; unmatched junction bases: 2. Germline CDR1 is SGHVS and CDR2 is FQNEAQ. CDR3 protein: CASSFDRGSTDTQYF. The CDR3 DNA reads as TGTGCCAGCAGCTTCGACAGGGGAAGCACAGATACGCAGTATTTT.

This clonotype was seen a few times. The rearrangement links TRBV5-1 to TRBJ2-7; 11 bases are shared with TRBD2. Germline-derived CDR1 and CDR2 are SGHRS and YFSETQ. Trimming cost V 0 bases and J 2 bases; bases outside gene matches: 10. The CDR3 length is 18 residues. Here the CDR3 reads CASSLVGLAGAFAYEQYF. The CDR3 nucleotides are TGCGCCAGCAGCTTGGTTGGACTAGCGGGTGCATTCGCCTACGAGCAGTACTTC.

There are many counts of this clonotype. The chain uses TRBV12-3 or TRBV12-4 and TRBJ2-3; the D call may be TRBD1 or TRBD2 (6 bases each). This CDR3 has 15 residues. Deletions cut 6 bases from V and 2 bases from J, with 15 bases between. The DNA of the CDR3 is TGTGCCAGCAGCTCGGAGGGGGTGATCACAGATACGCAGTATTTT. Translated: CASSSEGVITDTQYF.

This chain links TRBV28 with TRBJ2-1; 7 positions match TRBD1. CDR1 is MDHEN, CDR2 SYDVKM, per germline. This CDR3 has 17 residues. J gave up 0 bases and V 6 bases, and 11 bases lay outside the gene matches. CDR3 sequence: CASRTDRDFISYNEQFF. In DNA form, the CDR3 reads TGTGCCAGCAGGACAGACAGGGATTTCATCTCCTACAATGAGCAGTTCTTC.

The V call is TRBV29-1, the J call TRBJ2-2, with D possibly being TRBD1 or TRBD2 (5 bases each). CDR3 size: 14 residues. Trimming removed 6 bases at V and 3 bases at J, with 14 bases between. The germline V gene has CDR1 SQVTM and CDR2 ANQGSEA. CDR3 region: CSVSDVGDTGELFF. The CDR3 DNA reads TGCAGCGTCTCGGACGTGGGGGACACCGGGGAGCTGTTTTTT.

The rearrangement uses TRBV5-6 and TRBJ2-3; tentative D call: TRBD1 (5 bases). V was pared by 4 bases and J by 4 bases, with 19 bases between. This CDR3 has 16 amino acids. Germline CDR1 SGHDT, CDR2 YYEEEE. This CDR3 reads CASSLMSGFRADTQYF. The CDR3 coding sequence is TGTGCCAGCAGCCTAATGTCGGGCTTCAGGGCAGATACGCAGTATTTT.

This clonotype appeared a few times. V and J are TRBV27 and TRBJ2-7, with 8 bases aligning to TRBD1. CDR1 is MNHEY, CDR2 SMNVEV, per germline (reference sequence). The CDR3 length is 16 residues. V lost 10 bases, J lost 6 bases, and 20 bases stayed unmatched. The CDR3 reads CANNVICRGRESEQYF. CDR3 in DNA: TGTGCCAACAATGTAATTTGCAGGGGGCGCGAGAGCGAGCAGTACTTC.

The chain carries TRBV7-6 and TRBJ2-5; possibly TRBD1 or TRBD2 for D (5 bases each). Trimming took 3 bases from V and 5 from J, leaving 16 bases between them. The CDR3 covers 15 residues. CDR1 is SGHVS and CDR2 is FNYEAQ in the germline V gene. In nucleotides, the CDR3 is TGTGCCAGCAGCTTTAACACCGGGACGGATGAGACCCAGTACTTC. Residues: CASSFNTGTDETQYF. The full variable domain, in which reference TRBV7-6 and TRBJ2-5 provide the parts outside the CDR3, is GAGVSQSPRYKVTKRGQDVALRCDPISGHVSLYWYRQALGQGPEFLTYFNYEAQQDKSGLPNDRFSAERPEGSISTLTIQRTEQRDSAMYRCASSFNTGTDETQYFGPGTRLLVL.

In this sample, this clonotype turned up many times. The rearrangement links TRBV5-1 to TRBJ2-5; D remains unclear. Per germline, CDR1 SGHRS and CDR2 YFSETQ. The V gene lost 4 bases and the J gene lost 5 bases, with 18 bases spanning the gap. The CDR3 has 15 amino acids. Written as DNA, the CDR3 is TGCGCCAGCAGCCCTGACGGGCCGTTGATGGAGACCCAGTACTTC. It encodes CASSPDGPLMETQYF. Full variable domain (rest looked up from reference TRBV5-1 and TRBJ2-5): KAGVTQTPRYLIKTRGQQVTLSCSPISGHRSVSWYQQTPGQGLQFLFEYFSETQRNKGNFPGRFSGRQFSNSRSEMNVSTLELGDSALYLCASSPDGPLMETQYFGPGTRLLVL.

V is TRBV20-1 and J is TRBJ2-1, with 7 bases aligning to TRBD1. The CDR3 has 14 residues. Germline CDR1 DFQATT, CDR2 SNEGSKA (reference sequence). V gave up 5 bases and J gave up 1 base; unmatched junction bases: 5. CDR3 loop: CSALTTGSYNEQFF. CDR3 coding DNA: TGCAGTGCTCTCACGACAGGGTCCTACAATGAGCAGTTCTTC.

This clonotype was counted ten times or more. This chain uses TRBV30 with TRBJ2-1, with 14 bases matching TRBD2. The CDR3 has 17 amino acids. V shed 7 bases, J shed 0 bases, and the junction held 8 bases outside the gene matches. Germline CDR1 GTSNPN, CDR2 SVGIG (reference sequence). CDR3 bases: TGTGCCTTACGGACTAGCGGGAGGCCCCCCTCCTACAATGAGCAGTTCTTC. Translated: CALRTSGRPPSYNEQFF.

V gene TRBV6-5 combines with J gene TRBJ2-7; 7 nucleotides align to TRBD1. Trimming removed 2 bases from V and 4 bases from J; junction bases left unmatched: 5. From germline, CDR1 is MNHEY and CDR2 SVGAGI. The CDR3 totals 14 residues. The chain's CDR3 is CASSYKGGRYEQYF. As DNA, the CDR3 is TGTGCCAGCAGTTACAAAGGGGGCCGTTACGAGCAGTACTTC.

This clonotype occurred a few times. This chain links TRBV5-1 with TRBJ1-6; weak D call: TRBD1 (5 bases). The V gene's germline CDR1 is SGHRS and CDR2 YFSETQ. This CDR3 has 14 amino acids. V lost 3 bases to trimming and J lost 10 bases, with 14 bases between them. In DNA, the CDR3 is TGCGCCAGCAGCTCGGGGACCCAAGACTCACCCCTCCACTTT. The encoded protein is CASSSGTQDSPLHF.

The chain employs TRBV2 and TRBJ2-2, with D maybe TRBD1 (5 bases). CDR1 and CDR2 (germline): SNHLY, FYNNEI. This CDR3 region has 15 residues. Between the trimmed V and J ends, which lost 4 bases and 5 bases, there was a span of 14 bases. The CDR3 here is CASSGQGRGTGELFF. Here the CDR3 DNA reads TGTGCCAGCAGTGGCCAGGGTCGTGGGACCGGGGAGCTGTTTTTT.

V is TRBV5-5 and J is TRBJ2-2, with TRBD1 identical over 7 bases. The CDR3 spans 15 residues. CDR1 and CDR2 from the germline V gene are SGHKS and YYEKEE (reference sequence). V was clipped by 2 bases and J by 6 bases; unmatched bases: 7. In DNA, the CDR3 is TGTGCCAGCAGCTTTCTCGACAGGGTAGCCGGGGAGCTGTTTTTT. The encoded protein is CASSFLDRVAGELFF.

The chain carries TRBV5-1 and TRBJ1-4; 10 bases are a match to TRBD1. Germline V gene sequence: CDR1 SGHRS, CDR2 YFSETQ. V lost 4 bases and J lost 8; bases outside the gene matches: 8. The CDR3 loop spans 15 amino acids. The CDR3 sequence: CASSPSTGGGEKLFF. The CDR3 nucleotides read TGCGCCAGCAGCCCTTCGACAGGGGGCGGCGAAAAACTGTTTTTT. The whole variable domain, remainder taken from reference TRBV5-1 and TRBJ1-4, is KAGVTQTPRYLIKTRGQQVTLSCSPISGHRSVSWYQQTPGQGLQFLFEYFSETQRNKGNFPGRFSGRQFSNSRSEMNVSTLELGDSALYLCASSPSTGGGEKLFFGSGTQLSVL.